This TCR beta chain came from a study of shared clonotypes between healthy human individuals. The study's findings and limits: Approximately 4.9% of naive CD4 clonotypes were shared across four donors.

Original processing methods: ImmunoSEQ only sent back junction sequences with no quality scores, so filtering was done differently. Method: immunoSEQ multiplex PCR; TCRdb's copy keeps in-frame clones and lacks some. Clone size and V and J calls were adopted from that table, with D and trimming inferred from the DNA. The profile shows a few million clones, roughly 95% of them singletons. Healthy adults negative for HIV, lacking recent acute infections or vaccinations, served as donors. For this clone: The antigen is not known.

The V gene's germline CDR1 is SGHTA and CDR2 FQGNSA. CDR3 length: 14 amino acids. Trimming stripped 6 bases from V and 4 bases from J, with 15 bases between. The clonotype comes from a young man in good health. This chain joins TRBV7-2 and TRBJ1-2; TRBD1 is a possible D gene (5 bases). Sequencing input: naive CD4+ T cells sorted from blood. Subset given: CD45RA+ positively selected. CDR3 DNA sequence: TGTGCCAGCAGTCCTACTGACAGTTTCTATGGCTACACCTTC. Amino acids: CASSPTDSFYGYTF.